This TCR beta chain was found in a study of T cell changes during pregnancy in multiple sclerosis. Method: immunoSEQ multiplex PCR; TCRdb's copy keeps in-frame clones and lacks some. Among roughly 20,000 clones listed, about 87% were seen once. The sequence was collected from a female donor in good health, enrolled as a control in a pregnancy study. Source: CD8+ T cells from peripheral blood mononuclear cells, taken in the third trimester of pregnancy.

Written as DNA, the CDR3 is TGTGCCAGCAAAATTCTCGACAACCTCAGTCAGCCCCAGCATTTT. This sequence encodes CASKILDNLSQPQHF. The chain employs TRBV28 and TRBJ1-5, with D unresolved. CDR1 MDHEN and CDR2 SYDVKM come from the germline V gene. The V and J ends lost 7 bases and 6 bases respectively, with 19 bases between them. The CDR3 contains 15 residues.